The rows below give T cell receptor beta chains drawn from one sample of a study of cytomegalovirus exposure and HLA in healthy donors. Using immunoSEQ multiplex PCR, the repertoire was profiled, and TCRdb retains in-frame clones only, with some absent. The table includes some 180,000 clones, around 75% detected once. Input material: PBMCs. These TCRs come from a woman under 40 in good health and CMV-seronegative. Both conserved end residues are part of each CDR3. Fields, in order: D gene, J gene, clone size, V gene, CDR3 protein, CDR3 DNA. D genes are given only for firm matches. Rows give clone size only sometimes, using once, few, many, or a class for an expanded clone.

TRBD2 | TRBJ2-1 | once | TRBV19 | CASSSGSIYNEQFF | TGTGCCAGTTCGAGCGGGAGCATCTACAATGAGCAGTTCTTC
- | TRBJ2-7 | few | TRBV5-1 | CASSLDPASYEQYF | TGCGCCAGCAGCTTGGACCCAGCGTCCTACGAGCAGTACTTC
TRBD1 | TRBJ2-7 | once | TRBV9 | CASSSRQGKAYEQYF | TGTGCCAGCAGCTCGCGACAGGGTAAGGCCTACGAGCAGTACTTC
TRBD2 | TRBJ2-7 | - | TRBV11-2 | CASSLFPAGAYEQYF | TGTGCCAGCAGCTTATTTCCAGCGGGAGCCTACGAGCAGTACTTC
TRBD2 | TRBJ2-3 | - | TRBV5-1 | CASSLTPGGQDTQYF | TGCGCCAGCAGCTTGACGCCGGGGGGGCAAGATACGCAGTATTTT
TRBD1 | TRBJ2-2 | - | TRBV5-1 | CASSGGQGVSGELFF | TGCGCCAGCTCCGGGGGACAGGGAGTCTCCGGGGAGCTGTTTTTT
- | TRBJ1-1 | few | TRBV25-1 | CASSQTVTEFAFF | TGTGCCAGCAGTCAGACAGTTACGGAGTTTGCTTTCTTT
- | TRBJ1-6 | - | TRBV28 | CASSQQGRPYNSPLHF | TGTGCCAGCAGTCAACAGGGACGACCATATAATTCACCCCTCCACTTT
TRBD1 | TRBJ2-5 | few | TRBV19 | CASSIGPGTVTRETQYF | TGTGCCAGTAGTATAGGACCTGGGACAGTTACTAGAGAGACCCAGTACTTC
- | TRBJ2-7 | few | TRBV14 | CASSPQTGIPYEQYF | TGTGCCAGCAGCCCTCAGACAGGAATACCCTACGAGCAGTACTTC
- | TRBJ1-4 | - | TRBV29-1 | CSVVGGEAATNEKLFF | TGCAGCGTTGTGGGGGGTGAGGCAGCAACTAATGAAAAACTGTTTTTT
TRBD2 | TRBJ2-1 | few | TRBV7-9 | CASSFSSGVHYNEQFF | TGTGCCAGCAGCTTCTCTAGCGGAGTACATTACAATGAGCAGTTCTTC